This passage covers 22 T cell receptor beta chains from one sample sequenced in a study of OX40 agonist ivuxolimab in advanced cancers. TCRdb keeps only in-frame clones here, not all; method: immunoSEQ multiplex PCR. The data hold some 96,000 clones, with approximately 90% observed a single time. The input for sequencing was CD4+ or CD8+ T cells sorted from blood, taken in a trial of the OX40 agonist ivuxolimab. The receptors here all came from an adult with an advanced solid tumor such as melanoma, head and neck, liver or kidney cancer.

The chain combines TRBV7-2 with TRBJ2-3; 14 nucleotides match TRBD2. The germline V gene encodes CDR1 SGHTA and CDR2 FQGNSA. Trimming cost V 4 bases and J 5 bases; bases outside gene matches: 8. The length of the CDR3 is 17 residues. In DNA form, the CDR3 reads TGTGCCAGCAGCTCCCGACTAGCGGGAGGGTGGGTAGATACGCAGTATTTT. Translation gives CASSSRLAGGWVDTQYF.

The J gene is TRBJ1-1, the V gene TRBV5-1, with D perhaps matching TRBD1 (5 bases). The germline V gene has CDR1 SGHRS and CDR2 YFSETQ. V was clipped by 6 bases and J by 4 bases, with 19 bases between them. The CDR3 contains 15 residues. Here the CDR3 reads CASTDQSVRVTEAFF. As DNA, the CDR3 is TGCGCCAGCACAGATCAAAGTGTCAGGGTCACTGAAGCTTTCTTT.

This clone was found a few times. This chain links TRBV7-6 with TRBJ1-3; possibly TRBD1 for D (5 bases). The CDR3 has 16 residues. Deletions cut 1 base from V and 2 bases from J, with 12 bases between. The germline gives CDR1 SGHVS, CDR2 FNYEAQ. CDR3 loop: CASSLVGTSAGNTIYF. DNA for the CDR3: TGTGCCAGCAGCTTAGTCGGGACGTCGGCTGGAAACACCATATATTTT.

The chain uses TRBV28 and TRBJ2-3, with D unclear. Germline V CDR1 and CDR2: MDHEN, SYDVKM. The CDR3 is 12 amino acids. Trimming took off 5 bases at V and 2 bases at J, with 5 bases between the two ends. CDR3 amino acids: CASSRYTDTQYF. The CDR3 coding sequence is TGTGCCAGCAGTCGATACACAGATACGCAGTATTTT.

This chain connects TRBV7-2 to TRBJ1-5, with 9 nucleotides matching TRBD1. The CDR3 is made up of 19 amino acids. Germline-derived CDR1 and CDR2 are SGHTA and FQGNSA. Trimming at V came to 4 bases and at J to 2 bases, leaving 15 bases not matched to a gene. The DNA of the CDR3 is TGTGCCAGCAGCTGGGGGGCCGGGACAGGGTTCTTGGGCAATCAGCCCCAGCATTTT. This gives the protein CASSWGAGTGFLGNQPQHF.

This chain joins TRBV5-1 and TRBJ2-5; the match to TRBD1 covers 9 bases. CDR1 is SGHRS, CDR2 YFSETQ, per germline. This CDR3 spans 13 amino acids. Germline trimming cut 6 bases from V and 5 bases from J; bases unmatched to any gene: 5. CDR3 DNA: TGCGCCAGCAACAGGGGGCTAGGCGAGACCCAGTACTTC. It yields the protein CASNRGLGETQYF.

This rearrangement joins TRBV7-9 to TRBJ2-7; no definite D call. Germline V gene data show CDR1 as SEHNR and CDR2 as FQNEAQ (reference sequence). The CDR3 is 12 amino acids. The V end was cut by 4 bases, the J end by 5 bases, with 9 bases between. The CDR3 region has the DNA TGTGCCAGCAGCTCGATCAGAGACGAGCAGTACTTC. It specifies CASSSIRDEQYF.

The genes are TRBV2 and TRBJ2-7, with 14 bases that match TRBD2. CDR3 length: 15 residues. Germline V gene sequence: CDR1 SNHLY, CDR2 FYNNEI. V lost 5 bases to trimming and J lost 4 bases; unmatched junction nucleotides: 4. The CDR3 DNA is TGTGCCAGCAGTCCGGGACTAGCGGGAGTGTACGAGCAGTACTTC. This gives the protein CASSPGLAGVYEQYF.

The chain carries TRBV5-6 and TRBJ1-4; TRBD1 agrees at 8 bases. Germline V gene lookup returns CDR1 SGHDT and CDR2 YYEEEE. The V gene end was trimmed by 2 bases and the J gene end by 8 bases; junction bases not matched to a gene: 8. The CDR3 is made up of 15 amino acids. CDR3 nucleotides: TGTGCCAGCAGCTTACTTGGACAGGGCAAGGAAAAACTGTTTTTT. Its protein is CASSLLGQGKEKLFF.

The chain couples TRBV18 to TRBJ1-1; D not resolved. V lost 0 bases and J 7 bases, leaving 9 bases between the germline ends. The germline gives CDR1 KGHSH, CDR2 LQKENI. The CDR3 spans 13 residues. CDR3 nucleotide sequence: TGTGCCAGCTCACCACCGAGTGCTTTTGAAGCTTTCTTT. This codes for CASSPPSAFEAFF.

V is TRBV5-1 and J is TRBJ2-1; TRBD2 agrees at 13 bases. Germline lookup yields CDR1 SGHRS and CDR2 YFSETQ. J was trimmed by 13 bases and V by 4 bases; bases with no gene match: 11. There are 15 residues in the CDR3. CDR3: CASSIWGTSGMAQFF. CDR3 DNA: TGCGCCAGCAGCATTTGGGGGACTAGCGGGATGGCTCAGTTCTTC.

The V and J genes are TRBV7-2 and TRBJ2-2; no clear D. The V end was cut by 5 bases, the J end by 3 bases, with 10 bases between. The CDR3 covers 14 residues. Per the germline V gene, CDR1 is SGHTA and CDR2 is FQGNSA. The CDR3 nucleotides read TGTGCCAGCAGCCCCCAGGTCCACACCGGGGAGCTGTTTTTT. This translates into CASSPQVHTGELFF.

V gene TRBV7-3 combines with J gene TRBJ2-3, with D possibly being TRBD2 (6 bases). CDR3 length: 16 residues. The germline V gene has CDR1 SGHTA and CDR2 FQGTGA. V gave up 5 bases and J gave up 8 bases, with 23 bases separating them. The CDR3 here is CASSTSGTGNGATQYF. The CDR3 nucleotides read TGTGCCAGCAGCACCTCCGGGACTGGGAATGGGGCTACGCAGTATTTT.

This clone was seen just once. This chain uses TRBV4-2 with TRBJ2-2; D ambiguous. The V gene lost 0 bases and the J gene lost 6 bases, with 14 bases spanning the gap. Germline CDR1 is LGHNA and CDR2 is YNFKEQ. The length of the CDR3 is 16 residues. The CDR3 bases are TGTGCCAGCAGCCAAGATGAATCCGAAGGGCCCGGGGAGCTGTTTTTT. Translated: CASSQDESEGPGELFF.

This clone showed up just a few times. The rearrangement joins TRBV18 to TRBJ1-2; D perhaps matches TRBD1 (5 bases). Germline V lookup: CDR1 KGHSH, CDR2 LQKENI. The CDR3 runs to 16 residues. V dropped 6 bases and J dropped 0 bases, with 17 bases sitting between them. The chain's CDR3 is CASSRQNGAANYGYTF. CDR3 nucleotide sequence: TGTGCCAGCTCCAGACAAAATGGGGCAGCTAACTATGGCTACACCTTC.

The rearrangement joins TRBV19 to TRBJ2-7; D is ambiguous. CDR1 is LNHDA and CDR2 is SQIVND in the germline V gene (reference sequence). The CDR3 contains 15 residues. V lost 0 bases and J 0 bases, leaving 9 bases between the germline ends. As DNA, the CDR3 is TGTGCCAGTAGTATAGATCTGGTCTACTCCTACGAGCAGTACTTC. It codes for CASSIDLVYSYEQYF.

The J gene is TRBJ1-4, the V gene TRBV25-1; D uncertain. In germline, CDR1 is MGHDK, CDR2 SYGVNS. Between the trimmed V and J ends, which lost 7 bases and 3 bases, there was a span of 12 bases. This CDR3 contains 14 residues. Here the CDR3 DNA reads TGTGCCAGCACCCCAAGGTGGCCTAATGAAAAACTGTTTTTT. As protein: CASTPRWPNEKLFF.

This clone has just a few counts. The V call is TRBV14, the J call TRBJ2-3; D unclear. Germline loops: CDR1 SGHDN, CDR2 FVKESK. The V end lost 4 bases, the J end lost 7 bases, and 9 bases lay between the germline ends. The CDR3 is 12 residues long. Written as DNA, the CDR3 is TGTGCCAGCAGCCCCAGAGGTTATACGCAGTATTTT. Translated: CASSPRGYTQYF.

This clone has just one count. This chain uses TRBV7-2 with TRBJ2-7; 9 bases are shared with TRBD2. V lost 5 bases and J lost 2; bases outside the gene matches: 7. Germline CDR1 and CDR2: SGHTA and FQGNSA. This CDR3 spans 15 amino acids. CDR3 DNA: TGTGCCAGCAGCCCATCTAGCGGGATCCCCTACGAGCAGTACTTC. Translated, it gives CASSPSSGIPYEQYF.

This chain uses TRBV25-1 with TRBJ2-5; tentatively, D is TRBD1 or TRBD2 (5 bases each). The germline gives CDR1 MGHDK, CDR2 SYGVNS. The V gene lost 2 bases and the J gene lost 5 bases, with 9 bases spanning the gap. The CDR3 is 13 amino acids. The CDR3 is CASSERWGETQYF. CDR3 in DNA: TGTGCCAGCAGTGAAAGATGGGGGGAGACCCAGTACTTC.

This chain joins TRBV18 and TRBJ2-1; 11 bases agree with TRBD2. The germline CDR1 and CDR2 sequences are KGHSH and LQKENI. CDR3 length equals 16 residues. Trimming cost V 5 bases and J 8 bases; bases outside gene matches: 11. CDR3 sequence reads: CASSVLAGGPFDEQFF. The CDR3 coding sequence is TGTGCCAGCTCAGTTTTAGCGGGAGGGCCGTTCGATGAGCAGTTCTTC.

V and J are TRBV28 and TRBJ1-2; D remains ambiguous. V gave up 2 bases and J gave up 0 bases, with 7 bases separating them. CDR1 is MDHEN and CDR2 is SYDVKM in the germline V gene. The CDR3 totals 14 residues. DNA of the CDR3: TGTGCCAGCAGTTTAACAGCCACTAACTATGGCTACACCTTC. Encoded protein: CASSLTATNYGYTF.